This TCR beta chain stems from a study of glioma-infiltrating T cells. This clonotype turned up a few times. Its antigen remains unidentified. The CDR3 length is 15 residues. Trimming took 4 bases from V and 0 from J, leaving 10 bases between them. Germline-derived CDR1 and CDR2 are SGHTA and FQGNSA. Using RNA template, CDR3s of TCR alpha and beta were amplified with iRepertoire arm-PCR. TCRdb recomputed calls from the multiplex PCR reads with MiXCR, one row per CDR3 protein. The data show about 130,000 distinct CDR3 sequences, 24% seen once. Study findings and constraints: Gliomas, especially low-grade, showed above-expected tissue-blood divergence; non-neoplastic patients showed below.

The specimen was glioma tissue, nonneoplastic brain tissue, or PBMCs (not recorded which). V usage is TRBV7-2 and J usage is TRBJ2-1; D might be TRBD1 (6 bases). The TCR originated in a human donor with low-grade glioma or glioblastoma, undergoing nonglioma brain surgery, or in good health (not recorded which). The CDR3 sequence: CASSWDTSSYNEQFF. The CDR3 region has the DNA TGTGCCAGCAGCTGGGACACGAGCTCCTACAATGAGCAGTTCTTC.